This passage covers 24 T cell receptor beta chains from one sample sequenced in a study of T-cell reconstitution after alpha-beta-depleted transplantation in children. This sample's TCRbeta library carried unique molecular identifier barcodes. TCRdb analysed the PCR reads with MiXCR anew, one entry per CDR3 protein. The sample consists of almost 500,000 distinct CDR3 sequences, roughly a tenth of them appearing once. The source was PBMCs, collected before TCRalphabeta/CD19-depleted stem cell transplant. These receptors all come from a child aged 2 to 10 with inherited bone marrow failure, due to receive a stem cell transplant.

This clonotype was recorded many times. This chain connects TRBV3-1 to TRBJ2-1, with D perhaps given as TRBD1 or TRBD2 (6 bases each). Trimming took 0 bases from V and 1 from J, leaving 13 bases between them. The CDR3 extends over 17 amino acids. From germline, CDR1 is LGHDT and CDR2 YNNKEL (reference sequence). DNA of the CDR3: TGTGCCAGCAGCCAAGATATGAGGGGGACTTCCTACAATGAGCAGTTCTTC. Amino acid sequence: CASSQDMRGTSYNEQFF.

Ten or more counts support this clonotype. The rearrangement links TRBV4-3 to TRBJ2-5, with 10 bases lining up with TRBD1. The CDR3 loop spans 16 amino acids. CDR1 and CDR2 from the germline V gene are LGHNA and YSLEER. V lost 0 bases to trimming and J lost 4 bases; unmatched junction nucleotides: 5. CDR3 nucleotides: TGCGCCAGCAGCCAAGATCTTTGGGACAGGGGAGAGACCCAGTACTTC. This encodes CASSQDLWDRGETQYF.

This chain connects TRBV5-1 to TRBJ2-7; D remains unclear. The CDR3 has 13 amino acids. The germline gives CDR1 SGHRS, CDR2 YFSETQ. Trimming cost V 0 bases and J 2 bases, with 6 bases left between them. This CDR3 reads CASSLESPYEQYF. DNA for the CDR3: TGCGCCAGCAGCTTGGAGTCCCCCTACGAGCAGTACTTC.

This clonotype was found many times. The genes are TRBV27 and TRBJ2-1, with D maybe TRBD2 (5 bases). CDR3 length: 13 amino acids. Trimming pared 3 bases from V and 5 bases from J, leaving 8 bases between. Germline V gives CDR1 MNHEY, CDR2 SMNVEV (reference sequence). CDR3 sequence reads: CASSFERHNEQFF. CDR3 sequence (DNA): TGTGCCAGCAGTTTTGAGCGGCACAATGAGCAGTTCTTC.

In its sample, this clonotype was seen a few times. This chain connects TRBV5-1 to TRBJ2-1; 9 bases agree with TRBD2. CDR1 and CDR2 from the germline V gene are SGHRS and YFSETQ. The CDR3 spans 17 residues. Unmatched junction bases numbered 6, after V lost 0 bases and J lost 2 bases. The CDR3 region has the DNA TGCGCCAGCAGCTTGGCCAATAGCGGGGGCCCCTACAATGAGCAGTTCTTC. It codes for CASSLANSGGPYNEQFF.

The chain joins TRBV11-2 to TRBJ2-1; 7 bases match TRBD2. Germline V lookup: CDR1 SGHAT, CDR2 FQNNGV. This CDR3 comprises 15 residues. The V segment lost 6 bases and the J segment 8 bases; nucleotides outside the gene matches: 13. CDR3 amino acids: CASRPSGRGRYEQFF. CDR3 in DNA: TGTGCCAGCAGACCATCCGGGCGGGGGAGGTATGAGCAGTTCTTC.

This clonotype was observed many times. The V call is TRBV27, the J call TRBJ2-7; D is undetermined. Trimming cost V 7 bases and J 4 bases, with 14 bases left between them. The length of the CDR3 is 13 residues. Per germline, CDR1 MNHEY and CDR2 SMNVEV (reference sequence). CDR3 bases: TGTGCCAGCACCCTTGGCAATGGGTACGAGCAGTACTTC. Encoded protein: CASTLGNGYEQYF.

There are many counts of this clonotype. This chain joins TRBV13 and TRBJ1-1; D remains ambiguous. Trimming cost V 4 bases and J 1 base, with 10 bases left between them. Germline values: CDR1 PRHDT, CDR2 FYEKMQ (reference sequence). This CDR3 comprises 14 residues. The chain's CDR3 is CASSSVTANTEAFF. The DNA of the CDR3 is TGTGCCAGCAGCTCCGTAACCGCGAACACTGAAGCTTTCTTT.

This clonotype was seen ten or more times. This chain joins TRBV11-2 and TRBJ2-7; 8 bases match TRBD2. The V segment lost 1 base and the J segment 0 bases; nucleotides outside the gene matches: 2. Germline V lookup: CDR1 SGHAT, CDR2 FQNNGV. The CDR3 sequence is 15 residues long. The CDR3 is CASSLALAVSYEQYF. Written as DNA, the CDR3 is TGTGCCAGCAGCTTAGCACTAGCGGTCTCCTACGAGCAGTACTTC.

The gene calls are TRBV27 and TRBJ2-2; 7 bases fit TRBD1. Losses at the gene ends were 11 bases for V and 9 bases for J; bases not matched to a gene: 18. This CDR3 has 15 amino acids. Per germline, CDR1 MNHEY and CDR2 SMNVEV (reference sequence). The CDR3 protein is CAGTDNDRALRELFF. CDR3 in DNA: TGTGCCGGGACGGATAATGACAGGGCGCTCCGGGAGCTGTTTTTT.

About this clonotype itself: This likely traces to a read error, being one base from a far larger clone. The chain has TRBV7-2 and TRBJ2-3; D is possibly TRBD2 (6 bases). The CDR3 runs 13 residues. Germline CDR1 SGHTA, CDR2 FQGNSA. The ends were cut back, 1 base at V and 4 bases at J, with 6 bases in the middle. The CDR3 nucleotides are TGTGCCAGCAGCTTAGAGCGGGCAGATACGCAGTATTTT. It specifies CASSLERADTQYF.

This clonotype was detected ten times or more. V is TRBV12-3 or TRBV12-4 and J is TRBJ2-3, with TRBD2 identical over 9 bases. V was pared by 6 bases and J by 4 bases, with 8 bases of the junction left unmatched. The CDR3 contains 15 residues. The chain's CDR3 is CASRTGLAFPDTQYF. The CDR3 DNA is TGTGCCAGCAGGACTGGACTAGCGTTCCCAGATACGCAGTATTTT.

With regard to this clonotype: This may be a read error, as it is one base from a much larger clone. The chain is built from TRBV4-3 and TRBJ2-1; 8 positions match TRBD2. V lost 6 bases to trimming and J lost 5 bases; unmatched junction nucleotides: 6. The germline V gene encodes CDR1 LGHNA and CDR2 YSLEER. The CDR3 contains 14 residues. The DNA of the CDR3 is TGCGCCAGCAGGGAGGAACTAGCGGACAATGAGCAGTTCTTC. Amino acids: CASREELADNEQFF.

This clonotype occurred many times. The rearrangement uses TRBV13 and TRBJ2-2, with D perhaps matching TRBD2 (5 bases). V lost 4 bases and J 3 bases, leaving 15 bases between the germline ends. The CDR3 is 16 residues long. Looked up from germline, CDR1 is PRHDT and CDR2 is FYEKMQ (reference sequence). The CDR3 sequence is CASSSRLWRDTGELFF. In nucleotides, the CDR3 is TGTGCCAGCAGCTCCCGTCTTTGGCGGGACACCGGGGAGCTGTTTTTT.

This clonotype was counted ten times or more. The chain joins TRBV4-1 to TRBJ2-5; perhaps TRBD1 as D (6 bases). The CDR3 length is 15 residues. V was clipped by 1 base and J by 2 bases, with 11 bases between them. CDR1 is MGHRA and CDR2 is YSYEKL in the germline V gene. CDR3 residues: CASSQVQGTQETQYF. The CDR3 bases are TGCGCCAGCAGCCAAGTACAGGGTACACAAGAGACCCAGTACTTC.

This clonotype came up many times. The V gene is TRBV4-3, the J gene TRBJ2-1, with D possibly being TRBD1 or TRBD2 (6 bases each). The ends were cut back, 0 bases at V and 9 bases at J, with 12 bases in the middle. Germline loops: CDR1 LGHNA, CDR2 YSLEER. CDR3 length: 14 amino acids. The CDR3 is CASSQDLWGAEQFF. For the CDR3, the DNA is TGCGCCAGCAGCCAAGATCTCTGGGGGGCTGAGCAGTTCTTC.

In this sample, this clonotype turned up many times. V is TRBV12-3 or TRBV12-4 and J is TRBJ1-6, with D possibly matching TRBD1 (5 bases). V dropped 7 bases and J dropped 3 bases, with 10 bases sitting between them. CDR3 length equals 14 residues. The CDR3: CASTGGSYNSPLHF. DNA of the CDR3: TGTGCCAGCACCGGGGGTAGCTATAATTCACCCCTCCACTTT.

The table lists this clonotype with many counts. V usage is TRBV12-3 or TRBV12-4 and J usage is TRBJ1-4; tentative D call: TRBD1 (5 bases). Trimming pared 3 bases from V and 8 bases from J, leaving 13 bases between. This CDR3 has 14 residues. The CDR3 DNA follows: TGTGCCAGCAGTTTTGCAGGGACGGAAGAAAAACTGTTTTTT. Its protein is CASSFAGTEEKLFF.

This clonotype was picked up a small number of times. The chain carries TRBV15 and TRBJ2-5; tentative D call: TRBD1 (6 bases). The CDR3 extends over 14 amino acids. Germline CDR1 is LNHNV and CDR2 is YYDKDF (reference sequence). The V end was cut by 6 bases, the J end by 7 bases, with 18 bases between. The CDR3 sequence is CATRAGTQTGTQYF. CDR3 DNA sequence: TGTGCCACCAGGGCCGGGACACAAACAGGGACCCAGTACTTC. The full variable domain, completed using reference TRBV15 and TRBJ2-5, is DAMVIQNPRYQVTQFGKPVTLSCSQTLNHNVMYWYQQKSSQAPKLLFHYYDKDFNNEADTPDNFQSRRPNTSFCFLDIRSPGLGDTAMYLCATRAGTQTGTQYFGPGTRLLVL.

This clonotype was observed many times. The chain couples TRBV10-3 to TRBJ2-6; weak D call: TRBD1 (5 bases). The CDR3 loop spans 14 amino acids. Looked up from germline, CDR1 is ENHRY and CDR2 is SYGVKD. Trimming pared 5 bases from V and 2 bases from J, leaving 7 bases between. The CDR3 sequence: CAISWGPGANVLTF. CDR3 sequence (DNA): TGTGCCATCAGTTGGGGCCCTGGGGCCAACGTCCTGACTTTC.

The sample holds many counts of this clonotype. The chain is built from TRBV6-2 or TRBV6-3 and TRBJ2-1, with TRBD2 identical over 10 bases. V lost 7 bases to trimming and J lost 4 bases; unmatched junction nucleotides: 4. The CDR3 sequence is 14 residues long. The germline gives CDR1 MNHEY, CDR2 SVGEGT. Here the CDR3 DNA reads TGTGCCAGCACCGGGACTAGCGCTTACAATGAGCAGTTCTTC. This codes for CASTGTSAYNEQFF.

The V call is TRBV12-3 or TRBV12-4, the J call TRBJ2-7; D is undetermined. The V end was cut by 5 bases, the J end by 1 base, with 12 bases between. This CDR3 is built from 14 residues. CDR3 in amino acids: CASSPPRRSYEQYF. The CDR3 DNA follows: TGTGCCAGCAGTCCCCCCCGGCGATCCTACGAGCAGTACTTC.

This chain joins TRBV5-4 and TRBJ1-5; TRBD1 agrees at 9 bases. V was pared by 6 bases and J by 3 bases, with 10 bases of the junction left unmatched. CDR1 and CDR2 from the germline V gene are SGHNT and YYREEE (reference sequence). This CDR3 has 16 residues. CDR3 amino acids: CASTHGHRGLNQPQHF. CDR3 DNA sequence: TGTGCCAGCACCCACGGCCACAGGGGGCTCAATCAGCCCCAGCATTTT. Full variable domain (remainder filled in from reference TRBV5-4 and TRBJ1-5): ETGVTQSPTHLIKTRGQQVTLRCSSQSGHNTVSWYQQALGQGPQFIFQYYREEENGRGNFPPRFSGLQFPNYSSELNVNALELDDSALYLCASTHGHRGLNQPQHFGDGTRLSIL.

The rearrangement joins TRBV5-6 to TRBJ2-2; 8 bases are shared with TRBD2. The CDR3 runs 17 residues. V lost 0 bases and J lost 4; bases outside the gene matches: 8. The germline CDR1 and CDR2 sequences are SGHDT and YYEEEE. The CDR3 DNA is TGTGCCAGCAGCTTGGACAGCGGGAGTACGGGCACCGGGGAGCTGTTTTTT. It is translated as CASSLDSGSTGTGELFF.